This TCR beta chain was captured by sequencing in a study of siplizumab effects on memory and regulatory T cells. Study-wide findings and caveats: Memory cells seemed less diverse than naive T cells, which also seemed major contributors to the alloresponse. Among sequences traceable to unstimulated CD4+ memory cells, alloreactive ones were significantly reduced by siplizumab. Of the proliferating CD4+ or CD8+ clones, roughly 75-97% lacked a naive or memory phenotype that could be assigned.

This CDR3 is 13 amino acids long. The germline CDR1 and CDR2 sequences are SSHAT and FNYEAQ (reference sequence). Remarks on this clone: Its target is not known. A read error may account for a junction end that differs from germline.

Around 100,000 TCR templates per sample were sequenced. Libraries were prepared by immunoSEQ multiplex PCR; TCRdb keeps only in-frame clonotypes and omits some of them. The table shows about 100,000 clones, with 94% occurring only once. This chain connects TRBV7-7 to TRBJ2-5, with a tentative D call TRBD2 (5 bases). Sequenced material: non-Treg CD4+ T cells sorted from blood. The TCR originated in a human donor in good health. This CDR3 is CASSSGLPGTQYF. The CDR3 coding sequence is TGTGCTAGCAGCTCTGGACTCCCTGGGACCCAGTACTTC.